What follows describes a single T cell receptor (beta chain). Its antigen is unidentified. The repertoire was sequenced with immunoSEQ multiplex PCR; TCRdb's copy has only in-frame clones and lacks some. The sample contains 150,000 to 160,000 clones, approximately 87% of which appear only once. The CDR3 runs 14 residues. CDR1 is SEHNR and CDR2 is FQNEAQ in the germline V gene (reference sequence). With 4 bases removed from V and 9 bases from J, the gap between germline ends came to 16 bases. The sample is drawn from a study of T cell responses to AZD1222 COVID-19 vaccine. Whole-study findings and limits: It was only after the peak T cell response that any repertoires were sampled. At 160-218 and 743-854, vaccine-associated CD4 TCRs were dominant, and they spanned spike. Donors were largely white British and mainly female; clonal diversity was possibly underestimated.

The J gene is TRBJ2-1, the V gene TRBV7-9; D remains unclear. The sample in question was peripheral blood, obtained on day 0 of MenACWY control vaccination. The receptor was isolated from an adult in good health. In nucleotides, the CDR3 is TGTGCCAGCAGCTCGATAGTGGCTGGGATTGAGCAGTTCTTC. Translating it yields CASSSIVAGIEQFF.